Reported below is one TCR beta chain. One junction end does not reproduce the germline sequence, and a read error may be involved. The data derive from a study of shared T cell receptors in the human thymus. Assay: immunoSEQ multiplex PCR; the TCRdb copy retains only in-frame clones and omits some. Here the sample spans about 380,000 clones, approximately 95% being singletons. This CDR3 comprises 15 residues. Germline V CDR1 and CDR2: SSHAT, FNYEAQ (reference sequence). This sequence joins TRBV7-7 and TRBJ2-5, with D possibly being TRBD1 (5 bases). Sequencing was performed on thymocytes. The receptor's source is a human donor. The CDR3 region is CASSFLPRAQETQYF. The CDR3 DNA follows: TGTGCTAGCAGCTTCCTCCCCAGGGCCCAAGAGACCCAGTACTTC.